Listed below are T cell receptor beta chains from one sample, sequenced in a study of blood T cells in healthy people across ages. From the 5' RACE reads, TCRdb called clonotypes with MiXCR, one entry per CDR3 protein. The sample lists around 940,000 distinct CDR3 sequences, roughly half seen once, with roughly a fifth in the top ten. Sequenced material: blood. Receptors were obtained from a woman aged 60 to 75 in good health. Both conserved end residues are part of each CDR3. A D gene is named only where the DNA matches it firmly. Size values are once, few and many counts, or a class for expanded clones, and some rows have none.

clone size: -; J gene: TRBJ2-7; D gene: TRBD2; V gene: TRBV18; CDR3 DNA: TGTGCCAACTCACCAGTAGGGAATAGCGGGAGTTTCTTCGAGCAGTACTTC; CDR3 protein: CANSPVGNSGSFFEQYF
clone size: -; J gene: TRBJ2-3; D gene: -; V gene: TRBV7-8; CDR3 DNA: TGTGCCAGCAGCGAGCGGCGATTAAGCACAGATACGCAGTATTTT; CDR3 protein: CASSERRLSTDTQYF
clone size: -; J gene: TRBJ2-7; D gene: -; V gene: TRBV12-3/TRBV12-4; CDR3 DNA: TGTGCCAGCAGTTTCTCCCACGAGCAGTACTTC; CDR3 protein: CASSFSHEQYF
clone size: -; J gene: TRBJ1-5; D gene: -; V gene: TRBV7-9; CDR3 DNA: TGTGCCAGCAGCCCCGGGGAACACCGGCCCCAGCATTTT; CDR3 protein: CASSPGEHRPQHF
clone size: few; J gene: TRBJ2-7; D gene: TRBD2; V gene: TRBV4-2; CDR3 DNA: TGTGCCAGCAGCCAAGGGATAAGCGGGATCACCTACGAGCAGTACTTC; CDR3 protein: CASSQGISGITYEQYF
clone size: -; J gene: TRBJ2-7; D gene: -; V gene: TRBV5-1; CDR3 DNA: TGCGCCAGCAGCTTGGCCGGGGTAGCGTCCCACGAGCAGTACTTC; CDR3 protein: CASSLAGVASHEQYF
clone size: -; J gene: TRBJ1-5; D gene: -; V gene: TRBV4-2; CDR3 DNA: TGTGCCAGCAGCCCTCTCGTGGGCAATCAGCCCCAGCATTTT; CDR3 protein: CASSPLVGNQPQHF
clone size: -; J gene: TRBJ2-7; D gene: -; V gene: TRBV7-9; CDR3 DNA: TGTGCCAGCAAAGTCGGGGACTACGAGCAGTACTTC; CDR3 protein: CASKVGDYEQYF
clone size: -; J gene: TRBJ2-1; D gene: TRBD2; V gene: TRBV10-3; CDR3 DNA: TGTGCCTTAGCTAGCGGCCTATCCTACAATGAGCAGTTCTTC; CDR3 protein: CALASGLSYNEQFF
clone size: -; J gene: TRBJ2-3; D gene: -; V gene: TRBV4-1; CDR3 DNA: TGCGCCGGCAGCCAAGATCGGGTAGGGCCGTCAGATACGCAGTATTTT; CDR3 protein: CAGSQDRVGPSDTQYF
clone size: few; J gene: TRBJ2-3; D gene: TRBD2; V gene: TRBV20-1; CDR3 DNA: TGCAGTGCCTTACGGACTAGCGATAGCACAGATACGCAGTATTTT; CDR3 protein: CSALRTSDSTDTQYF
clone size: few; J gene: TRBJ2-7; D gene: -; V gene: TRBV15; CDR3 DNA: TGTGCCACCAGCAGAGGATCAGGGTTCTACGAGCAGTACTTC; CDR3 protein: CATSRGSGFYEQYF
clone size: few; J gene: TRBJ2-5; D gene: -; V gene: TRBV21-1; CDR3 DNA: TGTGCCAGCAGCAAAGAAACGAACAGGGGGCTCAGGGATTTAGAGACCCAGTACTTC; CDR3 protein: CASSKETNRGLRDLETQYF
clone size: -; J gene: TRBJ2-5; D gene: TRBD2; V gene: TRBV7-2; CDR3 DNA: TGTGCCAGCAGCTTAAGGGGCAGACTAGCGGGAGGGCTAGAGACCCAGTACTTC; CDR3 protein: CASSLRGRLAGGLETQYF
clone size: many; J gene: TRBJ2-7; D gene: -; V gene: TRBV3-1; CDR3 DNA: TGTGCCAGCAGCCAAGTGAGGAACGAGCAGTACTTC; CDR3 protein: CASSQVRNEQYF
clone size: -; J gene: TRBJ2-7; D gene: TRBD2; V gene: TRBV6-2/TRBV6-3; CDR3 DNA: TGTGCCAGCAGGAGAAACCTCAGAAGCGGGAGTCCCAACGAGCAGTACTTC; CDR3 protein: CASRRNLRSGSPNEQYF
clone size: once; J gene: TRBJ2-1; D gene: -; V gene: TRBV2; CDR3 DNA: TGTGCCAGCAGTGTTGGGGGCGGGATCACTGAGCAGTTCTTC; CDR3 protein: CASSVGGGITEQFF
clone size: few; J gene: TRBJ2-1; D gene: -; V gene: TRBV7-9; CDR3 DNA: TGTGCCAGCAGCTTATTCGGCGTTGGTAGCGTCGATGAGCAGTTCTTC; CDR3 protein: CASSLFGVGSVDEQFF
clone size: -; J gene: TRBJ1-1; D gene: -; V gene: TRBV30; CDR3 DNA: TGTGCCTGGAAATTTGCGGGTGAAGCTTTCTTT; CDR3 protein: CAWKFAGEAFF
clone size: -; J gene: TRBJ2-7; D gene: TRBD2; V gene: TRBV28; CDR3 DNA: TGTGCCAGCAGGGGGACTAGCGGGAACTCCGAGCAGTACTTC; CDR3 protein: CASRGTSGNSEQYF
clone size: -; J gene: TRBJ2-1; D gene: TRBD2; V gene: TRBV11-2; CDR3 DNA: TGTGCCAGCAGCTTCTTAGTTAGTGTCCTAGCGGGAGGCGTTGGGTGGAATGAGCAGTTCTTC; CDR3 protein: CASSFLVSVLAGGVGWNEQFF
clone size: few; J gene: TRBJ2-1; D gene: TRBD2; V gene: TRBV29-1; CDR3 DNA: TGCAGCGTTGAAGGGCTAGCGGGAGTTTTCTACAATGAGCAGTTCTTC; CDR3 protein: CSVEGLAGVFYNEQFF
clone size: -; J gene: TRBJ1-1; D gene: -; V gene: TRBV7-2; CDR3 DNA: TGTGCCAGCAGCCGGGACAAGGCGGGCACTGAAGCTTTCTTT; CDR3 protein: CASSRDKAGTEAFF
clone size: -; J gene: TRBJ2-1; D gene: TRBD2; V gene: TRBV6-1; CDR3 DNA: TGTGCCAGCAGAGTACTAGCGGGAGCTTACAATGAGCAGTTCTTC; CDR3 protein: CASRVLAGAYNEQFF
clone size: -; J gene: TRBJ2-7; D gene: -; V gene: TRBV20-1; CDR3 DNA: TGCAGTGCTAGGGACTTCACCTACGAGCAGTACTTC; CDR3 protein: CSARDFTYEQYF
clone size: -; J gene: TRBJ2-3; D gene: -; V gene: TRBV9; CDR3 DNA: TGTGCCAGCAGCGTAGATGATGGTGCAGATACGCAGTATTTT; CDR3 protein: CASSVDDGADTQYF
clone size: -; J gene: TRBJ2-5; D gene: -; V gene: TRBV11-2; CDR3 DNA: TGTGCCAGCAGCTTAGCTAGCAGACCCCAAGAGACCCAGTACTTC; CDR3 protein: CASSLASRPQETQYF
clone size: -; J gene: TRBJ1-4; D gene: -; V gene: TRBV15; CDR3 DNA: TGTGCCACCAGCAGTTTCCCCCAGGCAACTAATGAAAAACTGTTTTTT; CDR3 protein: CATSSFPQATNEKLFF
clone size: -; J gene: TRBJ1-4; D gene: -; V gene: TRBV7-2; CDR3 DNA: TGTGCCAGCAGCTCATTCGCATCTAATGAAAAACCGTTTTTT; CDR3 protein: CASSSFASNEKPFF
clone size: -; J gene: TRBJ2-3; D gene: -; V gene: TRBV20-1; CDR3 DNA: TGCAGCGCAGAACATGGGACTAGCACAGATACGCAGTATTTT; CDR3 protein: CSAEHGTSTDTQYF
clone size: -; J gene: TRBJ2-1; D gene: TRBD2; V gene: TRBV12-3/TRBV12-4; CDR3 DNA: TGTGCCAGCATTCTGACTAGCGGAGTTTACAATGAGCAGTTCTTC; CDR3 protein: CASILTSGVYNEQFF
clone size: -; J gene: TRBJ1-5; D gene: -; V gene: TRBV7-2; CDR3 DNA: TGTGCCAGCAGCTCAGGGATACGGTCAAGCAATCAGCCCCAGCATTTT; CDR3 protein: CASSSGIRSSNQPQHF
clone size: -; J gene: TRBJ2-1; D gene: -; V gene: TRBV7-9; CDR3 DNA: TGTGCCAGCAGTGTTAATCACAATGAGCAGTTCTTC; CDR3 protein: CASSVNHNEQFF
clone size: once; J gene: TRBJ2-7; D gene: TRBD1; V gene: TRBV15; CDR3 DNA: TGTGCCACCAGCAGAGGTGATGGGGGACAGGGTCGGTACGAGCAGTACTTC; CDR3 protein: CATSRGDGGQGRYEQYF
clone size: -; J gene: TRBJ2-7; D gene: TRBD1; V gene: TRBV6-2/TRBV6-3; CDR3 DNA: TGTGCCAGCAGTTACTTCCCCCCCGGGACAGGTGCCGGAGACTGGTACTTC; CDR3 protein: CASSYFPPGTGAGDWYF
clone size: once; J gene: TRBJ1-4; D gene: -; V gene: TRBV7-2; CDR3 DNA: TGTGCCAGCAAAGGACGGACTAATGAAAAACTGTTTTTT; CDR3 protein: CASKGRTNEKLFF
clone size: -; J gene: TRBJ2-3; D gene: TRBD2; V gene: TRBV19; CDR3 DNA: TGTGCCAGTAGTATTAAGGGACTACACACAGATACGCAGTATTTT; CDR3 protein: CASSIKGLHTDTQYF
clone size: -; J gene: TRBJ2-4; D gene: -; V gene: TRBV20-1; CDR3 DNA: TGCAGGGCGACACAGGGAAGCAAAAACATTCAGTACTTC; CDR3 protein: CRATQGSKNIQYF
clone size: -; J gene: TRBJ2-3; D gene: TRBD2; V gene: TRBV18; CDR3 DNA: TGTGCCAGCTCACCGTGGACTAGCGGGGGCACAGATACGCAGTATTTT; CDR3 protein: CASSPWTSGGTDTQYF
clone size: -; J gene: TRBJ1-4; D gene: -; V gene: TRBV12-3/TRBV12-4; CDR3 DNA: TGTGCCAGCACCTACAGGGATTTCAATGAAAAACTGTTTTTT; CDR3 protein: CASTYRDFNEKLFF
clone size: -; J gene: TRBJ2-1; D gene: -; V gene: TRBV11-2; CDR3 DNA: TGTGCCAGCAGACCCACCTCCAGGCGCAATGAGCAGTTCTTC; CDR3 protein: CASRPTSRRNEQFF
clone size: many; J gene: TRBJ2-3; D gene: TRBD2; V gene: TRBV11-2; CDR3 DNA: TGTGCCAGCAGCTTAGTAGCGGGAGGCACAGATACGCAGTATTTT; CDR3 protein: CASSLVAGGTDTQYF
clone size: few; J gene: TRBJ2-3; D gene: TRBD2; V gene: TRBV20-1; CDR3 DNA: TGCAGTGCTTCCTTATACCGCCTAGCGGGGGCACCTCCTACAGATACGCAGTATTTT; CDR3 protein: CSASLYRLAGAPPTDTQYF
clone size: few; J gene: TRBJ2-2; D gene: TRBD2; V gene: TRBV10-3; CDR3 DNA: TGTGCCATCAGTGAGACCGGGACTATCCGCGGGGAGCTGTTTTTT; CDR3 protein: CAISETGTIRGELFF
clone size: -; J gene: TRBJ2-1; D gene: -; V gene: TRBV20-1; CDR3 DNA: TGCAGTGCTAGGTTCCCGCCCTCCAGACTAAGATACAATGAGCAGTTCTTC; CDR3 protein: CSARFPPSRLRYNEQFF
clone size: -; J gene: TRBJ2-7; D gene: -; V gene: TRBV20-1; CDR3 DNA: TGCAGTGCTATTCGGACTCACTCGGAGTACTTC; CDR3 protein: CSAIRTHSEYF
clone size: few; J gene: TRBJ1-2; D gene: TRBD1; V gene: TRBV28; CDR3 DNA: TGTGCCAGCAGTTTACAGGGGGCCGCTGGCTACACCTTC; CDR3 protein: CASSLQGAAGYTF
clone size: -; J gene: TRBJ2-7; D gene: -; V gene: TRBV20-1; CDR3 DNA: TGCAGTGCTAGAGTCCGGAGCGTGCCCTACGAGCAGTACTTC; CDR3 protein: CSARVRSVPYEQYF
clone size: few; J gene: TRBJ1-4; D gene: -; V gene: TRBV9; CDR3 DNA: TGTGCCAGCAGCGTAGCTGCAACTAATGAAAAACTGTTTTTT; CDR3 protein: CASSVAATNEKLFF
clone size: once; J gene: TRBJ2-1; D gene: -; V gene: TRBV28; CDR3 DNA: TGTGCCAGCAGTTTAGGACGCGGGCTTGAGCAGTTCTTC; CDR3 protein: CASSLGRGLEQFF
clone size: -; J gene: TRBJ2-1; D gene: -; V gene: TRBV28; CDR3 DNA: TGTGCCAGCAGTTTAGGGGTAGCGGTCCAGTACAATGAGCAGTTCTTC; CDR3 protein: CASSLGVAVQYNEQFF
clone size: once; J gene: TRBJ1-5; D gene: -; V gene: TRBV28; CDR3 DNA: TGTGCCAGCAGGCCCCTTACCGGGACTTCTAATCAGCCCCAGCATTTT; CDR3 protein: CASRPLTGTSNQPQHF
clone size: few; J gene: TRBJ2-4; D gene: -; V gene: TRBV28; CDR3 DNA: TGTGCCAGCAGTTTCGGACCGAAAACGGTCTTAGCCAAAAACATTCAGTACTTC; CDR3 protein: CASSFGPKTVLAKNIQYF
clone size: -; J gene: TRBJ2-7; D gene: -; V gene: TRBV20-1; CDR3 DNA: TGCAGTGCTACAAGGGGACAAGTCTACGAGCAGTACTTC; CDR3 protein: CSATRGQVYEQYF
clone size: -; J gene: TRBJ1-1; D gene: -; V gene: TRBV7-9; CDR3 DNA: TGTGCCAGCGGCCGGGGTAATGGGGACACTGAAGCTTTCTTT; CDR3 protein: CASGRGNGDTEAFF
clone size: -; J gene: TRBJ2-3; D gene: -; V gene: TRBV9; CDR3 DNA: TGTGCCAGCAGCCCCACCGGTCAGCAAGTAGATACGCAGTATTTT; CDR3 protein: CASSPTGQQVDTQYF
clone size: -; J gene: TRBJ2-7; D gene: -; V gene: TRBV21-1; CDR3 DNA: TGTGCCAGCAGCAAAGAATATCAAAGCGGGAGCTCCTACGAGCAGTACTTC; CDR3 protein: CASSKEYQSGSSYEQYF
clone size: many; J gene: TRBJ2-7; D gene: -; V gene: TRBV7-2; CDR3 DNA: TGTGCCAGCAGCACCGGACAGAACTACGAGCAGTACTTC; CDR3 protein: CASSTGQNYEQYF
clone size: few; J gene: TRBJ2-7; D gene: -; V gene: TRBV3-1; CDR3 DNA: TGTGCCAGCAGCCAAGGCGACTTAACTCGCGGTTGGTTAGAGCAGTACTTC; CDR3 protein: CASSQGDLTRGWLEQYF
clone size: -; J gene: TRBJ2-7; D gene: -; V gene: TRBV20-1; CDR3 DNA: TGCAGTGTCCTTCTGGCCCACTCCTACGAGCAGTACTTC; CDR3 protein: CSVLLAHSYEQYF